Listed here are 29 T cell receptor beta chains from one sample, sequenced in a study of OX40 agonist ivuxolimab in advanced cancers. The protocol was immunoSEQ multiplex PCR, while the TCRdb copy is restricted to in-frame clones and leaves out a portion. The repertoire holds 70,000 or so clones, with roughly 89% as singletons. Sequenced material: CD4+ or CD8+ T cells sorted from blood, taken in a trial of the OX40 agonist ivuxolimab. Receptors originate from an adult with an advanced solid tumor such as melanoma, head and neck, liver or kidney cancer.

The gene calls are TRBV9 and TRBJ1-6; 7 bases line up with TRBD1. This CDR3 has 15 residues. Germline V gene data show CDR1 as SGDLS and CDR2 as YYNGEE. The V gene end was trimmed by 1 base and the J gene end by 14 bases; junction bases not matched to a gene: 12. Written as DNA, the CDR3 is TGTGCCAGCAGCGTAAGAACAGGGGAGGGTTCGGCCCTCCACTTT. Translated, it gives CASSVRTGEGSALHF.

This chain links TRBV9 with TRBJ2-7; 9 nucleotides agree with TRBD1. There are 15 residues in the CDR3. Germline V CDR1 and CDR2: SGDLS, YYNGEE. Losses at the gene ends were 0 bases for V and 3 bases for J; bases not matched to a gene: 4. The CDR3 coding sequence is TGTGCCAGCAGCGTAGGGACAGGGGATATCTACGAGCAGTACTTC. Encoded protein: CASSVGTGDIYEQYF.

The chain links TRBV30 to TRBJ1-1; 7 nucleotides agree with TRBD1. V lost 1 base, J lost 1 base, and 6 bases stayed unmatched. The germline V gene has CDR1 GTSNPN and CDR2 SVGIG (reference sequence). The CDR3 spans 15 residues. The CDR3 DNA reads TGTGCCTGGAGTGCCCCCAGGGGGGGGAACACTGAAGCTTTCTTT. It is translated as CAWSAPRGGNTEAFF.

The chain links TRBV7-3 to TRBJ2-1; TRBD2 matches at 15 bases. V lost 5 bases and J lost 7; bases outside the gene matches: 15. The length of the CDR3 is 19 residues. Germline V gives CDR1 SGHTA, CDR2 FQGTGA. CDR3 in amino acids: CASSLKALGTSGRINEQFF. In DNA, the CDR3 is TGTGCCAGCAGCCTTAAGGCCCTCGGGACTAGCGGGAGGATTAATGAGCAGTTCTTC.

The V call is TRBV5-4, the J call TRBJ2-3; 8 bases are shared with TRBD2. Looked up from germline, CDR1 is SGHNT and CDR2 is YYREEE (reference sequence). This CDR3 region has 16 residues. V shed 0 bases and J 1 base; nucleotides not matched to a gene: 4. The CDR3 region is CASSLAGGGGTDTQYF. The CDR3 DNA is TGTGCCAGCAGCTTGGCGGGGGGGGGCGGCACAGATACGCAGTATTTT.

The chain carries TRBV9 and TRBJ2-1; D is perhaps TRBD1 (5 bases). CDR1 and CDR2 from the germline V gene are SGDLS and YYNGEE. V shed 0 bases and J shed 7 bases, with 11 bases lying between them. The CDR3 contains 14 residues. The CDR3, as DNA: TGTGCCAGCAGCGTAGCTAGACAGACTAATGAGCAGTTCTTC. Residues: CASSVARQTNEQFF.

This chain links TRBV7-2 with TRBJ1-1; D gene uncertain. There are 12 residues in the CDR3. The germline V and J ends were trimmed by 5 bases and 5 bases, with 9 bases remaining between them. Germline V gene sequence: CDR1 SGHTA, CDR2 FQGNSA. The CDR3: CASSPLGTEAFF. The CDR3 region has the DNA TGTGCCAGCAGCCCGCTGGGGACTGAAGCTTTCTTT.

The gene calls are TRBV28 and TRBJ1-4; 11 bases are a match to TRBD1. The CDR3 contains 16 residues. V dropped 6 bases and J dropped 11; count of bases not matched to a gene: 14. Germline V gene lookup returns CDR1 MDHEN and CDR2 SYDVKM. CDR3 protein: CASSLSRDRGVRKLFF. The CDR3 nucleotides read TGTGCCAGCAGCCTCAGCCGGGACAGGGGGGTTAGGAAACTGTTTTTT.

J is TRBJ2-5 and V is TRBV5-1, with 13 bases lining up with TRBD2. J lost 5 bases, V lost 2 bases, and 6 bases had no gene match. In germline, CDR1 is SGHRS, CDR2 YFSETQ. The CDR3 contains 16 residues. The CDR3 spells CASSLGLAGVSETQYF. The DNA of the CDR3 is TGCGCCAGCAGCTTAGGACTAGCGGGAGTTAGTGAGACCCAGTACTTC.

The chain joins TRBV9 to TRBJ1-1, with D unclear. The CDR3 consists of 13 residues. Deletions cut 5 bases from V and 1 base from J, with 9 bases between. The germline V gene encodes CDR1 SGDLS and CDR2 YYNGEE. CDR3 DNA sequence: TGTGCCAGCAGTGTGACGGGGAACACTGAAGCTTTCTTT. Protein product: CASSVTGNTEAFF.

The chain couples TRBV7-8 to TRBJ2-1; 7 positions match TRBD2. Germline V gene lookup returns CDR1 SGHVS and CDR2 FQNEAQ. The V segment lost 4 bases and the J segment 3 bases; nucleotides outside the gene matches: 6. The CDR3 runs to 15 residues. For the CDR3, the DNA is TGTGCCAGCAGCTCGGGCCCTAGCGGCTACAATGAGCAGTTCTTC. This gives the protein CASSSGPSGYNEQFF.

This clone has more than one count but fewer than ten. The chain carries TRBV7-9 and TRBJ2-7; TRBD1 aligns across 8 bases. Per the germline V gene, CDR1 is SEHNR and CDR2 is FQNEAQ (reference sequence). With 7 bases clipped from V and 7 bases from J, the junction kept 9 bases outside the gene matches. This CDR3 region has 13 residues. CDR3 in amino acids: CASNQGQGIEQYF. CDR3 bases: TGTGCCAGCAACCAAGGACAGGGAATAGAGCAGTACTTC.

This rearrangement joins TRBV27 to TRBJ2-6, with D unclear. Germline V CDR1 and CDR2: MNHEY, SMNVEV (reference sequence). V was clipped by 5 bases and J by 0 bases, with 5 bases between them. The CDR3 is 14 amino acids. DNA of the CDR3: TGTGCCAGCAGTCTCAGCTCTGGGGCCAACGTCCTGACTTTC. It codes for CASSLSSGANVLTF.

This clone was seen ten or more times. V usage is TRBV7-9 and J usage is TRBJ1-2; D is perhaps TRBD1 (6 bases). The V end lost 5 bases, the J end lost 8 bases, and 15 bases lay between the germline ends. CDR1 and CDR2 from the germline V gene are SEHNR and FQNEAQ (reference sequence). This CDR3 region has 13 residues. The CDR3 nucleotides read TGTGCCAGCAGCGCCTTCGGGGGCGAGGGCTACACCTTC. This encodes CASSAFGGEGYTF.

The chain recombines TRBV5-6 with TRBJ2-5, with TRBD1 identical over 11 bases. This CDR3 region has 15 residues. Germline trimming cut 5 bases from V and 6 bases from J; bases unmatched to any gene: 9. Germline CDR1 is SGHDT and CDR2 is YYEEEE. In DNA form, the CDR3 reads TGTGCCAGCAGGAAGGGACAGGGGGGATGGCAGACCCAGTACTTC. It codes for CASRKGQGGWQTQYF.

This rearrangement joins TRBV7-2 to TRBJ1-2; no clear D. Between the trimmed V and J ends, which lost 0 bases and 5 bases, there was a span of 13 bases. CDR3 length: 15 amino acids. Germline CDR1 SGHTA, CDR2 FQGNSA. The CDR3 is CASSLASGSTYGYTF. CDR3 in DNA: TGTGCCAGCAGCTTAGCGTCGGGGAGTACTTATGGCTACACCTTC.

This clone was observed a few times. V gene TRBV10-2 combines with J gene TRBJ2-7; 8 bases are a match to TRBD1. CDR3 size: 16 residues. J gave up 5 bases and V 3 bases, and 12 bases lay outside the gene matches. The V gene's germline CDR1 is WSHSY and CDR2 SAAADI. This CDR3 reads CASSDYFRDRFHEQYF. The CDR3 region has the DNA TGCGCCAGCAGTGACTACTTCCGGGACAGGTTTCACGAGCAGTACTTC.

The chain couples TRBV5-1 to TRBJ2-1; D might be TRBD2 (5 bases). CDR3 length equals 14 residues. Trimming shortened V by 5 bases and J by 1 base, and 10 bases separated the two germline ends. The germline gives CDR1 SGHRS, CDR2 YFSETQ. The chain's CDR3 is CASRSGYSYNEQFF. The CDR3 DNA sequence: TGCGCCAGCAGGAGCGGCTATTCCTACAATGAGCAGTTCTTC.

The J gene is TRBJ1-3, the V gene TRBV9; D is perhaps TRBD1 (5 bases). V lost 3 bases to trimming and J lost 1 base, with 8 bases between them. The CDR3 has 14 amino acids. CDR1 is SGDLS, CDR2 YYNGEE, per germline. The DNA of the CDR3 is TGTGCCAGCAGCGGAAGGGGATCTGGAAACACCATATATTTT. The encoded protein is CASSGRGSGNTIYF.

J is TRBJ2-7 and V is TRBV2, with D unresolved. This CDR3 comprises 14 residues. Trimming took 7 bases from V and 0 from J, leaving 13 bases between them. Germline-derived CDR1 and CDR2 are SNHLY and FYNNEI. The CDR3 DNA follows: TGTGCCAGCACCGAAAGAGGCCACTCCTACGAGCAGTACTTC. Its translation is CASTERGHSYEQYF.

This rearrangement joins TRBV28 to TRBJ1-5, with 7 positions matching TRBD1. V lost 1 base and J lost 2; bases outside the gene matches: 2. Germline values: CDR1 MDHEN, CDR2 SYDVKM. The CDR3 runs to 15 residues. The CDR3 nucleotides are TGTGCCAGCAGTTTATCAGGGGGTGGCAATCAGCCCCAGCATTTT. Residues: CASSLSGGGNQPQHF.

The chain employs TRBV5-4 and TRBJ1-3, with TRBD1 as a possible D gene (6 bases). In germline, CDR1 is SGHNT, CDR2 YYREEE (reference sequence). The CDR3 length is 16 residues. V was clipped by 5 bases and J by 0 bases, with 15 bases between them. CDR3 amino acids: CASSFDRWSSGNTIYF. CDR3 bases: TGTGCCAGCAGTTTCGACAGGTGGAGCTCTGGAAACACCATATATTTT.

CDR3 sequence: CASSWGDIFSGNTIYF. The CDR3 DNA follows: TGCGCCAGCAGCTGGGGGGACATTTTCTCTGGAAACACCATATATTTT. The chain is built from TRBV5-1 and TRBJ1-3; D perhaps matches TRBD1 (6 bases). The CDR3 has 16 amino acids. Germline CDR1 is SGHRS and CDR2 is YFSETQ. V lost 3 bases and J 0 bases, leaving 13 bases between the germline ends.

As DNA, the CDR3 is TGTGCCAGCAGCTCGACCGCCCAGGGAGTACTGGGAGGCTACACCTTC. Translating gives CASSSTAQGVLGGYTF. The rearrangement joins TRBV7-8 to TRBJ1-2, with D possibly being TRBD1 (5 bases). CDR1 and CDR2 (germline): SGHVS, FQNEAQ. Trimming pared 4 bases from V and 8 bases from J, leaving 23 bases between. The CDR3 is 16 residues long.

V is TRBV29-1 and J is TRBJ1-5, with D perhaps TRBD1 (6 bases). Germline V CDR1 and CDR2: SQVTM, ANQGSEA. This CDR3 is built from 13 residues. With 6 bases removed from V and 5 bases from J, the gap between germline ends came to 14 bases. CDR3 bases: TGCAGCGTGACAAATTCAGGGGATCAGCCCCAGCATTTT. Translating it yields CSVTNSGDQPQHF.

This chain joins TRBV9 and TRBJ2-1; 8 bases match TRBD2. Unmatched junction bases numbered 8, after V lost 2 bases and J lost 7 bases. The V gene's germline CDR1 is SGDLS and CDR2 YYNGEE. CDR3 length: 15 residues. CDR3 protein: CASSVTAGVGNEQFF. As DNA, the CDR3 is TGTGCCAGCAGCGTCACAGCGGGAGTTGGGAATGAGCAGTTCTTC. Full variable domain (rest looked up from reference TRBV9 and TRBJ2-1): DSGVTQTPKHLITATGQRVTLRCSPRSGDLSVYWYQQSLDQGLQFLIQYYNGEERAKGNILERFSAQQFPDLHSELNLSSLELGDSALYFCASSVTAGVGNEQFFGPGTRLTVL.

V and J are TRBV4-2 and TRBJ1-6; 8 nucleotides line up with TRBD1. The germline V gene has CDR1 LGHNA and CDR2 YNFKEQ. The J segment lost 14 bases and the V segment lost 0 bases, leaving 12 bases of the junction unmatched. The CDR3 extends over 16 amino acids. CDR3 in DNA: TGTGCCAGCAGCCAAGATCTTAGGCAGGGGGCCCAATCCCTCCACTTT. Translated, it gives CASSQDLRQGAQSLHF.

This clone was detected a few times. V and J are TRBV7-9 and TRBJ1-1; no clear D gene. V shed 1 base and J shed 1 base, with 4 bases lying between them. Germline V gene lookup returns CDR1 SEHNR and CDR2 FQNEAQ (reference sequence). CDR3 length: 13 residues. This CDR3 reads CASSLVPNTEAFF. The CDR3 DNA reads as TGTGCCAGCAGCTTAGTACCGAACACTGAAGCTTTCTTT.

The chain couples TRBV11-1 to TRBJ1-6, with D uncertain. The CDR3 runs 13 residues. Germline CDR1 SGHAT, CDR2 FQDESV (reference sequence). V dropped 4 bases and J dropped 8 bases, with 9 bases sitting between them. Here the CDR3 DNA reads TGTGCCAGCAGCTATAAGATGGATTCACCCCTCCACTTT. This codes for CASSYKMDSPLHF.